One sample yielded the 5 T cell receptor beta chains listed below, sequenced in a study of neurological immune-mediated disorders. The time point: technical triplicate 1. TCRdb independently ran MiXCR on the 5' RACE reads; one entry per CDR3 protein. The repertoire holds more than 20,000 distinct CDR3 sequences, with approximately 13% as singletons. Sequencing used CD4+ T cells from blood. Source of these receptors: a female donor with HTLV-1-associated myelopathy (HAM/TSP).

This clonotype occurred many times. The CDR3 region is CASSYNLAGGFTGELFF. The CDR3 DNA reads as TGTGCCAGCAGTTATAACCTAGCGGGAGGTTTCACCGGGGAGCTGTTTTTT. The genes are TRBV6-5 and TRBJ2-2; 11 nucleotides match TRBD2. The CDR3 spans 17 residues. The V and J ends lost 3 bases and 4 bases, in that order; junction bases with no gene match: 7. Germline V gene lookup returns CDR1 MNHEY and CDR2 SVGAGI.

This clonotype has a count of ten or more. V is TRBV5-1 and J is TRBJ1-5, with D uncertain. The CDR3 sequence is 15 residues long. Germline CDR1 is SGHRS and CDR2 is YFSETQ. Trimming cost V 5 bases and J 0 bases, with 12 bases left between them. CDR3 loop: CASSSTGSSNQPQHF. The CDR3 DNA reads as TGCGCCAGCAGTTCGACCGGATCTAGCAATCAGCCCCAGCATTTT. Using reference TRBV5-1 and TRBJ1-5 for the parts outside the CDR3, the full variable domain is KAGVTQTPRYLIKTRGQQVTLSCSPISGHRSVSWYQQTPGQGLQFLFEYFSETQRNKGNFPGRFSGRQFSNSRSEMNVSTLELGDSALYLCASSSTGSSNQPQHFGDGTRLSIL.

This clonotype came up many times. The chain couples TRBV10-3 to TRBJ1-1, with 7 bases matching TRBD1. Germline trimming cut 5 bases from V and 2 bases from J; bases unmatched to any gene: 5. Germline V lookup: CDR1 ENHRY, CDR2 SYGVKD. The CDR3 consists of 14 residues. The CDR3 sequence: CAISRGDSNTEAFF. In nucleotides, the CDR3 is TGTGCCATCAGTCGTGGGGACAGCAACACTGAAGCTTTCTTT.

This clonotype was recorded at least ten times. V usage is TRBV6-5 and J usage is TRBJ1-2; D gene uncertain. CDR3 length: 13 residues. V was cut by 2 bases and J by 4 bases, with 8 bases left in between. Germline values: CDR1 MNHEY, CDR2 SVGAGI. CDR3 nucleotide sequence: TGTGCCAGCAGTTACCAGGTTGGCTATGGCTACACCTTC. It encodes CASSYQVGYGYTF.

In this sample, this clonotype turned up many times. CDR3 in DNA: TGTGCCAGCGAGGGACAGGGGTTTGGGTCACCCCTCCACTTT. Encoded protein: CASEGQGFGSPLHF. The chain couples TRBV25-1 to TRBJ1-6, with TRBD1 matching 10 bases. CDR1 is MGHDK and CDR2 is SYGVNS in the germline V gene. The V and J ends lost 8 bases and 10 bases, in that order; junction bases with no gene match: 8. This CDR3 has 14 residues.